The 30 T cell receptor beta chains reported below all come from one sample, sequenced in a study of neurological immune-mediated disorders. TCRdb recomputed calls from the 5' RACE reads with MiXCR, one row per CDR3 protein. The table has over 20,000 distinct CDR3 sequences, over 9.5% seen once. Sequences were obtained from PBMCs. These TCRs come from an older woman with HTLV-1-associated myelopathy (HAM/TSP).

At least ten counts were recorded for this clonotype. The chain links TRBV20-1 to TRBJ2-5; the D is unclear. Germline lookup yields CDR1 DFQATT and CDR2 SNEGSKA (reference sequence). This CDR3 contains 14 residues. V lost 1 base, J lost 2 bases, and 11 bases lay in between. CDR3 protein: CSARAYMNQETQYF. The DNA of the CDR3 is TGCAGTGCTAGAGCGTATATGAATCAAGAGACCCAGTACTTC.

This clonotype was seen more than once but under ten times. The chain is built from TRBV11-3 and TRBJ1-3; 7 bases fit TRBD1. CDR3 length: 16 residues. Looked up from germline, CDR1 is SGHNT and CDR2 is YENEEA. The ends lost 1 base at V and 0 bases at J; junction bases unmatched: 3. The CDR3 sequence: CASSLGGQASGNTIYF. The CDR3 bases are TGTGCCAGCAGCTTAGGAGGACAGGCCTCTGGAAACACCATATATTTT.

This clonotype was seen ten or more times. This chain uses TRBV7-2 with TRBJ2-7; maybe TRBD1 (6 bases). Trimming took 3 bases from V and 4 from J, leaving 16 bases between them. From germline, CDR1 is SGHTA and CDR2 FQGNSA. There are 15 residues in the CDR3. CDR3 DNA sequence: TGTGCCAGCAGCTTCCCCGGGCAGGGGCCGTACGAGCAGTACTTC. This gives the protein CASSFPGQGPYEQYF.

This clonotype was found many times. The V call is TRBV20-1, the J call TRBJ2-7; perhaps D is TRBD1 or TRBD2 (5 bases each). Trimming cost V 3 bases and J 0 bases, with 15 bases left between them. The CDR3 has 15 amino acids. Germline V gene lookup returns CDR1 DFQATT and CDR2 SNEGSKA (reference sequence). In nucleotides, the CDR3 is TGCAGTGCTAGGGCCGGGACGGAAAGCTCCTACGAGCAGTACTTC. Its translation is CSARAGTESSYEQYF.

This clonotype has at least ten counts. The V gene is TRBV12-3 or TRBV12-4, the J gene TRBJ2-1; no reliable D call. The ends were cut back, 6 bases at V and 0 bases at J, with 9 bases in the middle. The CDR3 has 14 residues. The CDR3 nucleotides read TGTGCCAGCAGGGACCCAGGCTCCTACAATGAGCAGTTCTTC. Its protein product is CASRDPGSYNEQFF.

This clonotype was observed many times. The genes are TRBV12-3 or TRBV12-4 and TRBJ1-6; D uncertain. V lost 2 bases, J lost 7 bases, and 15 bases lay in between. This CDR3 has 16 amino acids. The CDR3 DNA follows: TGTGCCAGCAGTTTAAAGTCCGCAGGTAGCAATTCACCCCTCCACTTT. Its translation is CASSLKSAGSNSPLHF.

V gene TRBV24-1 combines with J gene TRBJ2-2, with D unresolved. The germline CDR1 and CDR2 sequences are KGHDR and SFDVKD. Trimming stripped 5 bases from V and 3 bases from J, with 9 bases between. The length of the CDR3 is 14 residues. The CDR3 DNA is TGTGCCACCAGTGGGCCCCGAGACACCGGGGAGCTGTTTTTT. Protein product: CATSGPRDTGELFF.

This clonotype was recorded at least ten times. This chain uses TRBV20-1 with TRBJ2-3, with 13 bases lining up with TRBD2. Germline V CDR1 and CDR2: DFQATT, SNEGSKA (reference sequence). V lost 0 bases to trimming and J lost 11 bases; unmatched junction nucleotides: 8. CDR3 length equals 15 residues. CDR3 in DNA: TGCAGTGCTAGAGATTGGGGGACTAGCGGGGCTCGGCAGTATTTT. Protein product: CSARDWGTSGARQYF.

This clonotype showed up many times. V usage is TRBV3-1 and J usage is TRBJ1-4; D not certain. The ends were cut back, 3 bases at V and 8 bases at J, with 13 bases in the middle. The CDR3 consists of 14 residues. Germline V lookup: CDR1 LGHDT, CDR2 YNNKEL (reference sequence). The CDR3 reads CASSQGSLGEKLFF. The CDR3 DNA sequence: TGTGCCAGCAGCCAGGGAAGTCTCGGCGAAAAACTGTTTTTT.

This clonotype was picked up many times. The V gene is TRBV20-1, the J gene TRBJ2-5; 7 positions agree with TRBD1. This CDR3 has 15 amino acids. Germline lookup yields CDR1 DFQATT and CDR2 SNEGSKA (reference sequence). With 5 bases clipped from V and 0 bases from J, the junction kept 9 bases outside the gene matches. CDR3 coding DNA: TGCAGTGCTTCTCAGGACAGGAGATACCAAGAGACCCAGTACTTC. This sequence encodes CSASQDRRYQETQYF.

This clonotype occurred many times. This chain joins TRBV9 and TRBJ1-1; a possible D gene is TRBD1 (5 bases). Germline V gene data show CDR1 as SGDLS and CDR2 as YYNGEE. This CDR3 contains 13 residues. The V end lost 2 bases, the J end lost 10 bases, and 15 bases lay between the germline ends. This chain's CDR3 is CASSVRLGGRAFF. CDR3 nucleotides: TGTGCCAGCAGCGTCCGCCTTGGGGGTCGAGCTTTCTTT.

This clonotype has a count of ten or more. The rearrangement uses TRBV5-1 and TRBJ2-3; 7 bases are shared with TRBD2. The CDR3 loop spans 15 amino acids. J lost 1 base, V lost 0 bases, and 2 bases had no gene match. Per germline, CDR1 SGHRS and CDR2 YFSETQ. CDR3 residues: CASSLAAGGTDTQYF. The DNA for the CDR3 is TGCGCCAGCAGCTTGGCGGCGGGGGGCACAGATACGCAGTATTTT.

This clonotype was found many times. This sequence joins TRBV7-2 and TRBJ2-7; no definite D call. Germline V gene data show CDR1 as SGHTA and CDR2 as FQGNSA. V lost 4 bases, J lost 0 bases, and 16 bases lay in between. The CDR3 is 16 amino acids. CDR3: CASSSGRGPYSYEQYF. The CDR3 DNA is TGTGCCAGCAGCTCGGGCCGTGGCCCTTACTCCTACGAGCAGTACTTC.

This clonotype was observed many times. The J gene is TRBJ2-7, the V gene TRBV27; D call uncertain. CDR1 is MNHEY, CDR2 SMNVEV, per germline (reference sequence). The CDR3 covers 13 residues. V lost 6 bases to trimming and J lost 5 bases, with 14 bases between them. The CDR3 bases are TGTGCCAGCAGCCACACCGCTAGAGACGAGCAGTACTTC. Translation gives CASSHTARDEQYF.

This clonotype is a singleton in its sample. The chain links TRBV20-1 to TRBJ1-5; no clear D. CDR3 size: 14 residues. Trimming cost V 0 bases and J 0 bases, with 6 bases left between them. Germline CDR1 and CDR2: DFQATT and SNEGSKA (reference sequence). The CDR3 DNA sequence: TGCAGTGCTAGAGATGGTGGTAGCAATCAGCCCCAGCATTTT. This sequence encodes CSARDGGSNQPQHF.

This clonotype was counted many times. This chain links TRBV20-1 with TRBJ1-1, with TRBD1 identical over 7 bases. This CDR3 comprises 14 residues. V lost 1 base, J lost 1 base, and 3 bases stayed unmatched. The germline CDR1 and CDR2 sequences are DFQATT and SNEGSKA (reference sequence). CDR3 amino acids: CSARVQGSNTEAFF. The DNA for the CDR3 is TGCAGTGCTAGAGTACAGGGGTCGAACACTGAAGCTTTCTTT.

The chain's CDR3 is CSVPSGGAADTQYF. The CDR3, as DNA: TGCAGTGTTCCTAGCGGGGGGGCAGCAGATACGCAGTATTTT. The chain links TRBV20-1 to TRBJ2-3; 12 nucleotides align to TRBD2. Trimming removed 7 bases from V and 4 bases from J; junction bases left unmatched: 6. The CDR3 has 14 amino acids. CDR1 and CDR2 from the germline V gene are DFQATT and SNEGSKA (reference sequence).

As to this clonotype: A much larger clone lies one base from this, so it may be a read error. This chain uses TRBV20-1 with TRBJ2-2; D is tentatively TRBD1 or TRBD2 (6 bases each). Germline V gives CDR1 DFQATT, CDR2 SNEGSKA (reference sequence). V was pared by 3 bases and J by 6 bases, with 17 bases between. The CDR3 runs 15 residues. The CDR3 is CSARGGTEGAGELFF. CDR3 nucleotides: TGCAGTGCTAGGGGGGGCACTGAAGGTGCCGGGGAGCTGTTTTTT.

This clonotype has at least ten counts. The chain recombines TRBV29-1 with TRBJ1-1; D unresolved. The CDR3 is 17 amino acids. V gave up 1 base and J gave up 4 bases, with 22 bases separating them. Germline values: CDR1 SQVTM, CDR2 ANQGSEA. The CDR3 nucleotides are TGCAGCGTTGAAGTAAGAAGGTTGGAGGGCCGGGGCACTGAAGCTTTCTTT. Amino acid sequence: CSVEVRRLEGRGTEAFF. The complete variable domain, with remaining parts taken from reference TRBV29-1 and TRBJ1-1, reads SAVISQKPSRDICQRGTSLTIQCQVDSQVTMMFWYRQQPGQSLTLIATANQGSEATYESGFVIDKFPISRPNLTFSTLTVSNMSPEDSSIYLCSVEVRRLEGRGTEAFFGQGTRLTVV.

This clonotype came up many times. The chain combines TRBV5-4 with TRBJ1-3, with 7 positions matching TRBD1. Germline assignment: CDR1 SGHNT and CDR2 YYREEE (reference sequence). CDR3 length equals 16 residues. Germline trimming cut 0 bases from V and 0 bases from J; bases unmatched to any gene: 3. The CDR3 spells CASSLGTGRSGNTIYF. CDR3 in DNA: TGTGCCAGCAGCTTGGGGACAGGCCGCTCTGGAAACACCATATATTTT.

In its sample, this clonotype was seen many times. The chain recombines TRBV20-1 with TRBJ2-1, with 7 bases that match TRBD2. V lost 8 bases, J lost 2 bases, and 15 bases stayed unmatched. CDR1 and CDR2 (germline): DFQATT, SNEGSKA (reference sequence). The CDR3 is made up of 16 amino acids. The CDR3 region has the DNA TGCAGTCTAGTGGGTGGCGGGGGTCGAACCTACAATGAGCAGTTCTTC. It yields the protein CSLVGGGGRTYNEQFF.

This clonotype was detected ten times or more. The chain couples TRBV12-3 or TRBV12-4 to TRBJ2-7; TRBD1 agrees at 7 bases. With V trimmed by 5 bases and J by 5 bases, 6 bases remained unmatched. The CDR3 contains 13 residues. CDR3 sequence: CASSPTTGNEQYF. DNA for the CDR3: TGTGCCAGCAGTCCCACGACAGGGAACGAGCAGTACTTC.

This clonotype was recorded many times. The CDR3 nucleotides read TGCGCCAGCAGCTTGGTGGAAGAGTACCAAGAGACCCAGTACTTC. It translates to CASSLVEEYQETQYF. V gene TRBV5-1 combines with J gene TRBJ2-5; no clear D gene. Germline V gene sequence: CDR1 SGHRS, CDR2 YFSETQ. The CDR3 runs 15 residues. Trimming removed 0 bases from V and 0 bases from J, with 9 bases in between.

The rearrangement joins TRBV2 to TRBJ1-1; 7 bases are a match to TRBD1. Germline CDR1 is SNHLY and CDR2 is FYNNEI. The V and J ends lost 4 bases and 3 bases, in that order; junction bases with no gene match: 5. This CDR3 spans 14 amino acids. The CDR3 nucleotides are TGTGCCAGCAGTGTCGAACAGGGGTACACTGAAGCTTTCTTT. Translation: CASSVEQGYTEAFF.

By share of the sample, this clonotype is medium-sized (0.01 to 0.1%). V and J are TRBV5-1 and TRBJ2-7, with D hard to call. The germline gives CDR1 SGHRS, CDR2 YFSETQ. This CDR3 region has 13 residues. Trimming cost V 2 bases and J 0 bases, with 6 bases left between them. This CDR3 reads CASSLRYSYEQYF. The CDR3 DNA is TGCGCCAGCAGCTTACGATACTCCTACGAGCAGTACTTC.

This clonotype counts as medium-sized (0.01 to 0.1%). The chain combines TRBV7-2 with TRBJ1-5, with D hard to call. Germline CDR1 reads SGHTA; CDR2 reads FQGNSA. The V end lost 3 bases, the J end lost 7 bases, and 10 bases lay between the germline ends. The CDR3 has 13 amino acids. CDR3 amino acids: CASSFRREQPQHF. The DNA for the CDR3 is TGTGCCAGCAGCTTTCGGAGGGAACAGCCCCAGCATTTT.

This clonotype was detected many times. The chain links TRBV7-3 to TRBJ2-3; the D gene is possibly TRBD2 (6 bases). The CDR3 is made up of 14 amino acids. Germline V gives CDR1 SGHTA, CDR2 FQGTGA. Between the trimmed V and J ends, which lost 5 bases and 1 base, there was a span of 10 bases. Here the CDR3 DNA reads TGTGCCAGCAGCCATAGCGGAGGCACAGATACGCAGTATTTT. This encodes CASSHSGGTDTQYF.

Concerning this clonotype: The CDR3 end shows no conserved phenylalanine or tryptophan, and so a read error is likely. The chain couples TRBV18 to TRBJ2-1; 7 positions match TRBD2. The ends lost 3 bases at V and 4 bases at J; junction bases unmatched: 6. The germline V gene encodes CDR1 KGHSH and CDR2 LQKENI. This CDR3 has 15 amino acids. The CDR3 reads CASSPPRTRYNEQFL. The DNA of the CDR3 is TGTGCCAGCTCACCCCCCAGGACTAGGTACAATGAGCAGTTCTTA.

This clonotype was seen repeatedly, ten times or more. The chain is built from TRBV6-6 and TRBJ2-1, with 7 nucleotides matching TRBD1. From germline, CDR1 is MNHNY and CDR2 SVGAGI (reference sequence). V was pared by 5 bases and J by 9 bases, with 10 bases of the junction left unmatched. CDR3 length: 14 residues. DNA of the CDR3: TGTGCCAGCAGTCTCGACAGGGCCAGTTTTGAGCAGTTCTTC. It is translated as CASSLDRASFEQFF.

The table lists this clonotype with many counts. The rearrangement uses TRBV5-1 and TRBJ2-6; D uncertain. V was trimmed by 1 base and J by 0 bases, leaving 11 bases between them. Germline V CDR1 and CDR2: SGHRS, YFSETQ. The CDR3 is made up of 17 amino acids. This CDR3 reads CASSLTGADSGANVLTF. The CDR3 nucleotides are TGCGCCAGCAGCTTGACGGGCGCGGACTCTGGGGCCAACGTCCTGACTTTC.